The 10 T cell receptor beta chains presented below share a single source sample, sequenced in a study of T cell repertoires in cytomegalovirus infection. MiXCR, applied by TCRdb to the reads, yields one record per CDR3 protein. The profile shows around 260,000 distinct CDR3 sequences, about 26% of them singletons. The source material was PBMCs. The receptors were sampled from a human donor in good health (CMV status not recorded). Some clones in this sample may be carry-over from other donors' samples.

The chain joins TRBV12-3 or TRBV12-4 to TRBJ1-5; D gene ambiguous. Deletions cut 1 base from V and 1 base from J, with 5 bases between. This CDR3 comprises 14 residues. The CDR3 here is CASSLDHSNQPQHF. CDR3 bases: TGTGCCAGCAGTTTAGACCACAGCAATCAGCCCCAGCATTTT.

This clonotype has only a few counts. The chain recombines TRBV15 with TRBJ1-1; no firm D call. There are 12 residues in the CDR3. Germline CDR1 is LNHNV and CDR2 is YYDKDF (reference sequence). With 8 bases removed from V and 1 base from J, the gap between germline ends came to 8 bases. CDR3 DNA: TGTGCCACCTCAGACCCGAACACTGAAGCTTTCTTT. It codes for CATSDPNTEAFF.

V is TRBV19 and J is TRBJ2-1; TRBD2 matches at 10 bases. Germline V gene lookup returns CDR1 LNHDA and CDR2 SQIVND (reference sequence). J lost 9 bases, V lost 5 bases, and 7 bases had no gene match. The CDR3 sequence is 14 residues long. The CDR3 bases are TGTGCCAGTAGTGTCCTAGCGGGGGCCGGTGAGCAGTTCTTC. Protein sequence: CASSVLAGAGEQFF.

V usage is TRBV6-6 and J usage is TRBJ2-5, with no clear D. Trimming removed 2 bases from V and 1 base from J, with 11 bases in between. The CDR3 extends over 15 amino acids. The germline gives CDR1 MNHNY, CDR2 SVGAGI (reference sequence). The CDR3 bases are TGTGCCAGCAGTTACCGCCTTCCCCCCCAAGAGACCCAGTACTTC. Translated: CASSYRLPPQETQYF.

V and J are TRBV14 and TRBJ1-1, with 8 bases lining up with TRBD1. The CDR3 is 15 residues long. The germline CDR1 and CDR2 sequences are SGHDN and FVKESK. Trimming cost V 4 bases and J 5 bases; bases outside gene matches: 9. The CDR3 bases are TGTGCCAGCAGCCCAACAGGGGGAGAGGGGACTGAAGCTTTCTTT. Translating it yields CASSPTGGEGTEAFF.

The sample holds a few counts of this clonotype. The chain is built from TRBV28 and TRBJ1-2; TRBD1 agrees at 9 bases. With V trimmed by 9 bases and J by 3 bases, 14 bases remained unmatched. The germline CDR1 and CDR2 sequences are MDHEN and SYDVKM. The CDR3 totals 16 residues. CDR3 amino acids: CASLLIPGQGYYGYTF. The CDR3 DNA reads TGTGCCAGTCTATTAATCCCTGGACAGGGGTACTATGGCTACACCTTC.

The V and J genes are TRBV20-1 and TRBJ1-5; no clear D. Trimming left V 0 bases short and J 6 bases short, with 6 bases between. This CDR3 contains 12 residues. Germline CDR1 is DFQATT and CDR2 is SNEGSKA (reference sequence). CDR3: CSARDSGQPQHF. CDR3 nucleotides: TGCAGTGCTAGAGATTCAGGTCAGCCCCAGCATTTT.

This clonotype came up many times. The germline gene is not matched at one end of the junction; a read error may be the cause. The V call is TRBV27, the J call TRBJ2-1; 11 positions agree with TRBD2. CDR1 is MNHEY, CDR2 SMNVEV, per germline (reference sequence). The CDR3 extends over 15 amino acids. DNA for the CDR3: TGTGCCAGCGGTTTAGCGGGGGGGCCCCACAATGAGCAGTTCTTC. This codes for CASGLAGGPHNEQFF.

The CDR3 sequence is CASSYLGQGYSGNTIYF. DNA of the CDR3: TGTGCCAGCAGTTACCTTGGACAGGGTTACTCTGGAAACACCATATATTTT. The chain employs TRBV6-5 and TRBJ1-3; 8 bases agree with TRBD1. J lost 0 bases, V lost 2 bases, and 6 bases had no gene match. There are 17 residues in the CDR3. Germline V gene sequence: CDR1 MNHEY, CDR2 SVGAGI.

This chain uses TRBV28 with TRBJ1-2; perhaps TRBD1 as D (6 bases). The CDR3 loop spans 14 amino acids. CDR1 MDHEN and CDR2 SYDVKM come from the germline V gene. V lost 6 bases and J lost 7, with 18 bases in between. CDR3 in DNA: TGTGCCAGCAGGGGGTCGCCGGGGGCAGGTGGCTACACCTTC. As protein: CASRGSPGAGGYTF.